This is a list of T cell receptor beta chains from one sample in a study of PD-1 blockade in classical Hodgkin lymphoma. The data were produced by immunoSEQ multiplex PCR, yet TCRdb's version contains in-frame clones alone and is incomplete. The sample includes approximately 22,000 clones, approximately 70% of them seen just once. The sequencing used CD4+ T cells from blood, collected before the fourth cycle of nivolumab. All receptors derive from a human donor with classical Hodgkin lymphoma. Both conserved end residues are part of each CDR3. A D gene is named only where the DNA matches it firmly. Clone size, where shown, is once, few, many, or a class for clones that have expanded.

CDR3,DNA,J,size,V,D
CASSFRRDRTSNYGYTF,TGTGCCAGCAGTTTTAGGAGGGACAGGACCTCTAACTATGGCTACACCTTC,TRBJ1-2,NA,TRBV28,TRBD1
CASSSFWGQDPEKLFF,TGTGCCAGCAGTTCCTTCTGGGGACAGGACCCTGAAAAACTGTTTTTT,TRBJ1-4,NA,TRBV28,TRBD1
CAITPTGLSNYGYTF,TGTGCCATCACCCCCACAGGGTTATCTAACTATGGCTACACCTTC,TRBJ1-2,NA,TRBV10-3,NA
CASSPHVSDEQFF,TGTGCCAGCAGCCCCCACGTAAGCGACGAGCAGTTCTTC,TRBJ2-1,NA,TRBV9,NA
CASSINPGLRGYTF,TGTGCCAGCAGTATTAATCCAGGGCTTCGTGGCTACACCTTC,TRBJ1-2,NA,TRBV28,NA
CASSLAVPNSGNTIYF,TGTGCCAGCAGCTTAGCGGTACCGAACTCTGGAAACACCATATATTTT,TRBJ1-3,NA,TRBV7-2,NA
CASKRRGPNTGELFF,TGTGCCAGCAAAAGGCGGGGGCCGAACACCGGGGAGCTGTTTTTT,TRBJ2-2,NA,TRBV6-5,NA
CASSLTGTGGEGYTF,TGTGCCAGCAGCCTAACTGGGACAGGGGGCGAGGGCTACACCTTC,TRBJ1-2,NA,TRBV7-3,TRBD1
CASSIEKGIGEKLFF,TGTGCCAGTAGTATAGAGAAAGGGATCGGTGAAAAACTGTTTTTT,TRBJ1-4,large,TRBV19,NA
CASSLGAGVVGELFF,TGCGCCAGCAGCTTGGGAGCGGGCGTGGTCGGGGAGCTGTTTTTT,TRBJ2-2,NA,TRBV5-1,NA
CASSLAKSTDTQYF,TGTGCCAGCAGTTTAGCAAAGAGCACAGATACGCAGTATTTT,TRBJ2-3,NA,TRBV6-5,NA
CASSALVGTEAFF,TGTGCCAGTAGTGCCCTAGTGGGCACTGAAGCTTTCTTT,TRBJ1-1,NA,TRBV19,NA
CASSSAGLTYEQYF,TGTGCCAGCAGCTCAGCGGGACTTACCTACGAGCAGTACTTC,TRBJ2-7,NA,TRBV5-5,TRBD2
CASSPDAQETQYF,TGTGCCAGCTCACCGGATGCACAAGAGACCCAGTACTTC,TRBJ2-5,NA,TRBV18,NA
CAYGTGTTYEQYF,TGTGCCTACGGGACAGGGACAACCTACGAGCAGTACTTC,TRBJ2-7,NA,TRBV30,TRBD1
CASREATGAPNTEAFF,TGTGCCAGCAGGGAGGCGACAGGCGCCCCGAACACTGAAGCTTTCTTT,TRBJ1-1,NA,TRBV28,NA
CASSPWTRNREPQHF,TGTGCCAGCAGTCCCTGGACTCGTAATAGGGAGCCCCAGCATTTT,TRBJ1-5,NA,TRBV6-6,NA
CASRGQGSREKLFF,TGTGCCAGCAGGGGACAGGGGAGTAGGGAAAAACTGTTTTTT,TRBJ1-4,NA,TRBV2,TRBD1
CASSQDYQLNTGELFF,TGCGCCAGCAGCCAAGATTATCAGCTGAACACCGGGGAGCTGTTTTTT,TRBJ2-2,NA,TRBV4-3,NA
CASSAQGDYEQYF,TGCGCCAGCAGCGCACAGGGGGACTACGAGCAGTACTTC,TRBJ2-7,NA,TRBV4-1,TRBD1
CASSQDDYLKQFF,TGTGCCAGCAGCCAAGACGACTATCTAAAGCAGTTCTTC,TRBJ2-1,NA,TRBV4-2,NA
CASKRVQGGQPQHF,TGTGCCAGCAAAAGGGTGCAGGGCGGCCAGCCCCAGCATTTT,TRBJ1-5,NA,TRBV6-5,NA
CASSEFEGLNEKLFF,TGTGCCAGCAGTGAATTTGAGGGACTGAATGAAAAACTGTTTTTT,TRBJ1-4,few,TRBV25-1,NA
CASRGTRSETQYF,TGTGCCAGCAGGGGGACTAGGAGTGAGACCCAGTACTTC,TRBJ2-5,few,TRBV2,TRBD2
CASGQGLAGLRTGELFF,TGTGCTAGTGGTCAGGGACTAGCGGGTCTACGAACCGGGGAGCTGTTTTTT,TRBJ2-2,NA,TRBV12-5,TRBD2
CASSFPGQGAQPQHF,TGTGCCAGCAGCTTCCCGGGACAGGGGGCTCAGCCCCAGCATTTT,TRBJ1-5,NA,TRBV7-2,TRBD1
CASSLAATGDSNQPQHF,TGTGCCAGCAGTTTGGCCGCGACAGGGGATAGCAATCAGCCCCAGCATTTT,TRBJ1-5,NA,TRBV28,TRBD1
CASSSTTGAVDTQYF,TGTGCCAGCAGCTCTACTACAGGGGCGGTGGATACGCAGTATTTT,TRBJ2-3,NA,TRBV13,TRBD1
CASSKSGYSGNTIYF,TGTGCCAGCAGTAAATCGGGGTATTCTGGAAACACCATATATTTT,TRBJ1-3,NA,TRBV28,NA
CASSINRGLLSSGNTIYF,TGTGCCAGCAGCATCAACAGGGGGCTCCTGAGCTCTGGAAACACCATATATTTT,TRBJ1-3,NA,TRBV21-1,NA
CASSLTGDRGNSPLHF,TGTGCCAGCAGCTTAACAGGCGACAGGGGTAATTCACCCCTCCACTTT,TRBJ1-6,NA,TRBV7-3,TRBD1
CATSSLGASNQPQHF,TGTGCCACCAGCAGCCTTGGGGCAAGCAATCAGCCCCAGCATTTT,TRBJ1-5,NA,TRBV15,NA
CASSPAVLGNTEAFF,TGTGCCAGCAGCCCCGCAGTCCTCGGGAACACTGAAGCTTTCTTT,TRBJ1-1,NA,TRBV5-8,NA
CASSPGATYNSPLHF,TGTGCCAGCAGCCCCGGGGCCACATATAATTCACCCCTCCACTTT,TRBJ1-6,NA,TRBV7-9,NA
CASSRDRVPSGNTIYF,TGTGCCAGCAGCCGGGACAGAGTTCCCTCTGGAAACACCATATATTTT,TRBJ1-3,once,TRBV5-4,TRBD1
CASRGTGFF,TGTGCCAGCAGGGGGACAGGTTTCTTC,TRBJ1-2,NA,TRBV6-5,TRBD1
CASSSRREDEAFF,TGTGCCAGCAGCAGTCGCAGGGAAGATGAAGCTTTCTTT,TRBJ1-1,NA,TRBV7-2,NA
CASNKGSDMNTEAFF,TGTGCCAGCAATAAGGGGTCGGATATGAACACTGAAGCTTTCTTT,TRBJ1-1,few,TRBV27,NA
CASSTQGKENEKLFF,TGTGCCAGCAGCACGCAGGGGAAGGAAAATGAAAAACTGTTTTTT,TRBJ1-4,NA,TRBV7-9,NA
CAITPSPGNTIYF,TGTGCCATCACCCCGAGTCCTGGAAACACCATATATTTT,TRBJ1-3,NA,TRBV10-3,NA
CASSEFVREGGYTF,TGTGCCAGCAGTGAGTTCGTCAGGGAGGGCGGCTACACCTTC,TRBJ1-2,NA,TRBV6-1,NA
CATSRYRGLLNIQYF,TGTGCCACCAGCAGATACAGGGGGCTCTTGAACATTCAGTACTTC,TRBJ2-4,once,TRBV15,TRBD1
CASSWSGEAKNIQYF,TGCGCCAGCAGTTGGAGCGGGGAAGCCAAAAACATTCAGTACTTC,TRBJ2-4,NA,TRBV5-1,TRBD2
CASSFPANRHYGYTF,TGTGCCAGCAGTTTCCCCGCAAATCGGCACTATGGCTACACCTTC,TRBJ1-2,NA,TRBV28,NA
CASKGNRGRETQYF,TGTGCCAGCAAGGGAAACAGGGGTAGGGAGACCCAGTACTTC,TRBJ2-5,NA,TRBV2,TRBD1
CASTEGQVHGYTF,TGTGCCAGCACCGAAGGACAGGTTCATGGCTACACCTTC,TRBJ1-2,NA,TRBV28,TRBD1
CASSLGRQGVRNEQFF,TGTGCCAGCAGCTTGGGCAGGCAGGGTGTTAGGAATGAGCAGTTCTTC,TRBJ2-1,NA,TRBV5-6,NA
CASSYSQNTEAFF,TGTGCCAGCAGTTACTCCCAGAACACTGAAGCTTTCTTT,TRBJ1-1,once,TRBV6-5,NA
CASSWRSGLEDTQYF,TGCGCCAGCAGCTGGCGTAGTGGGTTGGAAGATACGCAGTATTTT,TRBJ2-3,NA,TRBV5-1,NA
CASSQTGTLYNSPLHF,TGCGCCAGCAGTCAAACCGGGACTCTCTATAATTCACCCCTCCACTTT,TRBJ1-6,NA,TRBV23-1,NA
CASSDRPSTDTQYF,TGTGCCAGCAGTGACAGGCCTAGCACAGATACGCAGTATTTT,TRBJ2-3,NA,TRBV6-1,NA
CASSHQHLIGTDTQYF,TGCGCCAGCAGCCACCAGCACCTTATCGGCACAGATACGCAGTATTTT,TRBJ2-3,NA,TRBV4-1,NA
CAISGHDYSYEQYF,TGTGCCATCAGTGGGCACGACTACTCCTACGAGCAGTACTTC,TRBJ2-7,NA,TRBV10-3,NA
CASSHTGSGMHTGELFF,TGCGCCAGCAGCCACACAGGGTCCGGGATGCACACCGGGGAGCTGTTTTTT,TRBJ2-2,NA,TRBV4-1,NA
CASSLKPPTGALRAEQFF,TGTGCCAGCAGCCTTAAACCCCCGACAGGGGCCCTCAGAGCTGAGCAGTTCTTC,TRBJ2-1,NA,TRBV11-3,TRBD1
CASRPLEGRNEKLFF,TGCGCCAGCAGACCTCTAGAGGGCCGTAATGAAAAACTGTTTTTT,TRBJ1-4,once,TRBV5-1,NA
CASSFRAAHNSPLHF,TGTGCCAGCAGCTTCCGGGCTGCCCATAATTCACCCCTCCACTTT,TRBJ1-6,NA,TRBV7-2,NA
CASRIRQGSREQYF,TGTGCCAGCAGGATAAGACAGGGATCACGCGAGCAGTACTTC,TRBJ2-7,NA,TRBV6-5,TRBD1
CATSRDRNKETQYF,TGTGCCACCAGCAGAGATCGAAATAAAGAGACCCAGTACTTC,TRBJ2-5,NA,TRBV15,NA
CASSLGDRVGEKLFF,TGTGCCAGCAGCTTAGGAGACAGGGTCGGGGAAAAACTGTTTTTT,TRBJ1-4,NA,TRBV7-2,TRBD1